This T cell receptor beta chain comes out of a study of cytomegalovirus exposure and HLA in healthy donors. Overall study results and limits: Reportedly, cytomegalovirus status was diagnosed with high sensitivity and specificity.

In the case of this clone: Its specificity is not known.

The V end was cut by 4 bases, the J end by 6 bases, with 17 bases between. Germline V lookup: CDR1 SGHDT, CDR2 YYEEEE. The CDR3 is 15 residues long. Data came from immunoSEQ multiplex PCR; TCRdb stores just in-frame clones and leaves some out. The table lists about 160,000 clones, approximately 87% of them singletons, with 5% to 7% in the top ten. The specimen was PBMCs. The chain is built from TRBV5-6 and TRBJ2-1; D gene ambiguous. The clonotype comes from a woman under 40 in good health and CMV-seronegative. Written as DNA, the CDR3 is TGTGCCAGCAGCAATCTGGGCTACTCCCGCAATGAGCAGTTCTTC. Its translation is CASSNLGYSRNEQFF.